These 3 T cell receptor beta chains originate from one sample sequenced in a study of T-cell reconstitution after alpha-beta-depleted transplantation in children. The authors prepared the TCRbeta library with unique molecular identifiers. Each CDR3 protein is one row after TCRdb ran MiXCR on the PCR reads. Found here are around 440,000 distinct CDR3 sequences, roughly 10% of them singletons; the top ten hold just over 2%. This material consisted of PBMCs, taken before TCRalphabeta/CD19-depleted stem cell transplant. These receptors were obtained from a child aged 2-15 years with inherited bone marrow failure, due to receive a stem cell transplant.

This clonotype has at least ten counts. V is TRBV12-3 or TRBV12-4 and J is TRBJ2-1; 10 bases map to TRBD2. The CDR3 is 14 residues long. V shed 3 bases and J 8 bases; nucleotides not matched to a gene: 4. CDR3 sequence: CASSFLAGVDEQFF. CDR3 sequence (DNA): TGTGCCAGCAGTTTTCTAGCGGGAGTTGATGAGCAGTTCTTC.

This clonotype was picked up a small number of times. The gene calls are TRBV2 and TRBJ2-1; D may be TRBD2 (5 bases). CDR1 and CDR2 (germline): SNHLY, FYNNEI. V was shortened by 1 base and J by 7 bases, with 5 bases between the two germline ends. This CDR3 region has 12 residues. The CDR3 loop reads CASSEGGNEQFF. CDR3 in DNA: TGTGCCAGCAGTGAAGGAGGGAATGAGCAGTTCTTC.

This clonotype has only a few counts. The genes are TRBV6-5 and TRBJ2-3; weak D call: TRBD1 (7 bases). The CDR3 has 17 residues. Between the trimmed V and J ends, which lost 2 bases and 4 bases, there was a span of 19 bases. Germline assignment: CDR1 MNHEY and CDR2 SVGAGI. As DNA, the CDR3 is TGTGCCAGCAGTTACACGCGGACAGGCGGGGACGCAGATACGCAGTATTTT. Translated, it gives CASSYTRTGGDADTQYF.